This T cell receptor (beta chain) is drawn from a study of identical twins. This clonotype was counted at least ten times. The CDR3 is made up of 14 amino acids. Deletions cut 3 bases from V and 4 bases from J, with 15 bases between. Germline CDR1 is DFQATT and CDR2 is SNEGSKA (reference sequence). TCRdb independently ran MiXCR on the 5' RACE reads; one entry per CDR3 protein. The sample includes about 220,000 distinct CDR3 sequences, around 6.5% seen only once; the top ten take 13% to 15%. This same sample was also taken into another study, of T cells expressing NK-cell markers.

Specimen: CD8+ T cells sorted from blood. The sequence came from a young woman in good health. This chain links TRBV20-1 with TRBJ1-2; the D is unclear. CDR3 in DNA: TGCAGTGCTAGTCACCCGGACCGCTTCTATGGCTACACCTTC. Its translation: CSASHPDRFYGYTF.